This TCR beta chain was profiled in a study of cytomegalovirus exposure and HLA in healthy donors. The study, taken as a whole, reports: The study labeled fewer than 200 TCR beta chains cytomegalovirus-associated.

PCR employed 60 Vbeta and 13 Jbeta primers. TCRdb keeps only in-frame clones here, not all; method: immunoSEQ multiplex PCR. The top ten hold around a sixth of the sample, which has 55,000 to 75,000 clones, almost 70% seen once. CDR3 length: 14 residues. The trim removed 6 bases at V and 6 bases at J, leaving 8 bases unmatched. Germline CDR1 reads SQVTM; CDR2 reads ANQGSEA. This clone was seen only a few times. Its antigen is currently unknown. Sequencing input: PBMCs. The clonotype comes from a man between 35 and 55 years old in good health and CMV-seropositive. This rearrangement joins TRBV29-1 to TRBJ2-1; 10 nucleotides match TRBD2. This chain's CDR3 is CSVNEAGGGNEQFF. CDR3 nucleotide sequence: TGCAGCGTCAATGAAGCGGGAGGGGGCAATGAGCAGTTCTTC.